These 9 T cell receptor beta chains originate from one sample sequenced in a study of CD8+ T cells in alopecia areata. Following extraction, RNA underwent reverse transcription to cDNA, which served as the sequencing template. Assay: immunoSEQ multiplex PCR; the TCRdb copy retains only in-frame clones and omits some. The sample has 150,000 to 180,000 clones; around 55% are singletons. The sequencing here drew on CD8+ T cells sorted from blood, taken at week 0. Every receptor here comes from a human donor with alopecia areata.

The gene calls are TRBV7-9 and TRBJ1-2, with 12 bases lining up with TRBD1. Germline V gives CDR1 SEHNR, CDR2 FQNEAQ (reference sequence). The CDR3 runs to 14 residues. The junction had 7 bases not matched to a gene; V was cut back by 6 bases and J by 8 bases. CDR3 nucleotides: TGTGCCAGCAGTCCGGGACAGGGGGCTCAAGGCTACACCTTC. Translated, it gives CASSPGQGAQGYTF.

The gene calls are TRBV6-5 and TRBJ1-2; D gene uncertain. The length of the CDR3 is 14 residues. V shed 1 base and J shed 4 bases, with 10 bases lying between them. Germline CDR1 and CDR2: MNHEY and SVGAGI. The CDR3 DNA reads TGTGCCAGCAGTTACTATCAAGGCTCCTATGGCTACACCTTC. This codes for CASSYYQGSYGYTF.

The genes are TRBV4-1 and TRBJ1-5; D unresolved. CDR1 and CDR2 from the germline V gene are MGHRA and YSYEKL. The V end lost 0 bases, the J end lost 7 bases, and 7 bases lay between the germline ends. The CDR3 length is 13 residues. The CDR3 here is CASSQDSEQPQHF. CDR3 DNA: TGCGCCAGCAGCCAAGATTCCGAACAGCCCCAGCATTTT.

The genes are TRBV12-5 and TRBJ1-2, with a tentative D call TRBD1 (6 bases). Germline CDR1 is LGHNT and CDR2 is FRNRAP. V gave up 1 base and J gave up 4 bases, with 16 bases separating them. There are 16 residues in the CDR3. CDR3 in amino acids: CASGLEDGTYRYGYTF. The CDR3 region has the DNA TGTGCTAGTGGTTTGGAGGACGGGACATACCGCTATGGCTACACCTTC.

The rearrangement uses TRBV14 and TRBJ1-1, with TRBD1 matching 8 bases. This CDR3 has 12 residues. The trim removed 4 bases at V and 14 bases at J, leaving 9 bases unmatched. CDR1 and CDR2 from the germline V gene are SGHDN and FVKESK. As DNA, the CDR3 is TGTGCCAGCAGCCCTTACAGGGGGGTGGTGTTCTTT. Translation: CASSPYRGVVFF.

This clone is a singleton in its sample. The chain employs TRBV7-6 and TRBJ2-1; a weak D match, TRBD2 (6 bases). Germline V gene data show CDR1 as SGHVS and CDR2 as FNYEAQ. This CDR3 comprises 14 residues. Trimming removed 5 bases from V and 5 bases from J, with 13 bases in between. The CDR3 here is CASSRRGGNNEQFF. For the CDR3, the DNA is TGTGCCAGCAGCCGGCGGGGAGGTAACAATGAGCAGTTCTTC.

The chain combines TRBV5-6 with TRBJ1-2; perhaps TRBD1 as D (5 bases). V lost 4 bases and J 4 bases, leaving 11 bases between the germline ends. The length of the CDR3 is 13 residues. Germline CDR1 and CDR2: SGHDT and YYEEEE. The CDR3 protein is CASSGRGSYGYTF. CDR3 DNA: TGTGCCAGCAGCGGTCGGGGGTCCTATGGCTACACCTTC.

The rearrangement joins TRBV4-3 to TRBJ2-1, with no clear D. Germline loops: CDR1 LGHNA, CDR2 YSLEER. V lost 1 base, J lost 8 bases, and 12 bases lay in between. The CDR3 loop spans 14 amino acids. The CDR3 protein is CASSQGGSGDEQFF. CDR3 DNA sequence: TGCGCCAGCAGCCAAGGAGGTTCCGGCGATGAGCAGTTCTTC.

This clone has more than one count but fewer than ten. The rearrangement uses TRBV29-1 and TRBJ2-5, with 10 bases matching TRBD1. This CDR3 spans 14 amino acids. Germline CDR1 is SQVTM and CDR2 is ANQGSEA. Trimming took 4 bases from V and 4 from J; bases not matched to a gene: 6. The CDR3 DNA follows: TGCAGCGTTGGGGACAGGGGTGTTTTAGAGACCCAGTACTTC. This sequence encodes CSVGDRGVLETQYF. Using reference TRBV29-1 and TRBJ2-5 for the parts outside the CDR3, the full variable domain is SAVISQKPSRDICQRGTSLTIQCQVDSQVTMMFWYRQQPGQSLTLIATANQGSEATYESGFVIDKFPISRPNLTFSTLTVSNMSPEDSSIYLCSVGDRGVLETQYFGPGTRLLVL.